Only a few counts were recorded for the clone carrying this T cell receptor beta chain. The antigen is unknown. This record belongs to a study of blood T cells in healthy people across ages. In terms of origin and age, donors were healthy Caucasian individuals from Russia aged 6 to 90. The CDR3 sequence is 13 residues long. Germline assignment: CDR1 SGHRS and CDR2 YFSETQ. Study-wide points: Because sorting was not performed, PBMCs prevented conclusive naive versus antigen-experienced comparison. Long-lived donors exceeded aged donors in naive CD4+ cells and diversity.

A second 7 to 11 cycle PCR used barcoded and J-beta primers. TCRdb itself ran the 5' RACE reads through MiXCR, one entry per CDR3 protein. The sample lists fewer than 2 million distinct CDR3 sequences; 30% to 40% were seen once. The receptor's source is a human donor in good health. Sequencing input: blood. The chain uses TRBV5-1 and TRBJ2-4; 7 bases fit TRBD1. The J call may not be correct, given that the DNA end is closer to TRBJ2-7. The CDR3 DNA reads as TGCGCCAGCTCCGAACGGCCAGGGGGCGAGCAGTACTTC. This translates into CASSERPGGEQYF.